This passage covers 13 T cell receptor beta chains from one sample sequenced in a study of T cell responses to AZD1222 COVID-19 vaccine. Method: immunoSEQ multiplex PCR; TCRdb's copy keeps in-frame clones and lacks some. The sample includes roughly 55,000 clones, more than 70% seen only once; the top ten take 2%. Source: peripheral blood, taken on day 0 of AZD1222 vaccination. The origin of the receptors is an adult in good health.

The V call is TRBV7-9, the J call TRBJ2-7, with D perhaps given as TRBD1 or TRBD2 (5 bases each). Germline CDR1 SEHNR, CDR2 FQNEAQ (reference sequence). The CDR3 runs to 15 residues. Trimming shortened V by 4 bases and J by 1 base, and 14 bases separated the two germline ends. CDR3 bases: TGTGCCAGCAGCTCCCCACGGGACGGGTCCTACGAGCAGTACTTC. Protein product: CASSSPRDGSYEQYF.

This rearrangement joins TRBV28 to TRBJ1-4, with D unresolved. Looked up from germline, CDR1 is MDHEN and CDR2 is SYDVKM. This CDR3 region has 13 residues. V dropped 8 bases and J dropped 5 bases, with 12 bases sitting between them. The CDR3 DNA follows: TGTGCCAGCGGATGGCAGATGAATGAAAAACTGTTTTTT. Protein sequence: CASGWQMNEKLFF.

Remarks on this clone: Other DNA sequences in this specimen translate into the identical CDR3. The chain joins TRBV18 to TRBJ2-7, with D possibly TRBD2 on 5 matching bases. CDR3 length equals 15 residues. Germline values: CDR1 KGHSH, CDR2 LQKENI. V lost 2 bases, J lost 1 base, and 12 bases lay in between. The CDR3 reads CASSPTSGGSYEQYF. The CDR3, as DNA: TGTGCCAGCTCACCAACAAGCGGAGGTTCCTACGAGCAGTACTTC.

The chain employs TRBV2 and TRBJ1-5; no clear D gene. V lost 6 bases and J lost 3, with 12 bases in between. This CDR3 comprises 14 residues. Germline V CDR1 and CDR2: SNHLY, FYNNEI. The CDR3 bases are TGTGCCAGCAGGGGCCTGGGTTACAATCAGCCCCAGCATTTT. This gives the protein CASRGLGYNQPQHF.

The CDR3 sequence is CASSLLSGFANTEAFF. The CDR3 nucleotides read TGTGCCAGCAGTTTATTGTCAGGGTTCGCGAACACTGAAGCTTTCTTT. This rearrangement joins TRBV28 to TRBJ1-1; the D gene is possibly TRBD1 (5 bases). CDR1 is MDHEN and CDR2 is SYDVKM in the germline V gene. V was clipped by 1 base and J by 1 base, with 13 bases between them. This CDR3 has 16 amino acids.

This clone came up a few times. The chain employs TRBV3-1 (or the pseudogene TRBV3-2) and TRBJ1-1; D might be TRBD1 (5 bases). The CDR3 sequence is 15 residues long. Trimming shortened V by 1 base and J by 1 base, and 10 bases separated the two germline ends. In germline, CDR1 is LGHDT, CDR2 YNNKEL (reference sequence). The CDR3: CASSQAGPGNTEAFF. CDR3 sequence (DNA): TGTGCCAGCAGCCAAGCGGGACCCGGGAACACTGAAGCTTTCTTT.

The rearrangement links TRBV3-1 (or the pseudogene TRBV3-2) to TRBJ1-3; 9 positions agree with TRBD1. The CDR3 has 16 residues. V shed 6 bases and J 0 bases; nucleotides not matched to a gene: 6. Germline V gene sequence: CDR1 LGHDT, CDR2 YNNKEL (reference sequence). CDR3 DNA sequence: TGTGCCAGCAGTCGCACAGGGGGCAACTCTGGAAACACCATATATTTT. It codes for CASSRTGGNSGNTIYF.

The sample holds one count of this clone. The chain joins TRBV3-1 (or the pseudogene TRBV3-2) to TRBJ1-1; D may be TRBD1 (5 bases). Looked up from germline, CDR1 is LGHDT and CDR2 is YNNKEL (reference sequence). The CDR3 loop spans 14 amino acids. Trimming shortened V by 2 bases and J by 3 bases, and 10 bases separated the two germline ends. CDR3 bases: TGTGCCAGCAGCCAATTAACGGGGGACACTGAAGCTTTCTTT. This gives the protein CASSQLTGDTEAFF.

The chain uses TRBV19 and TRBJ1-2; no reliable D call. Between the trimmed V and J ends, which lost 6 bases and 4 bases, there was a span of 12 bases. The CDR3 extends over 13 amino acids. Germline V CDR1 and CDR2: LNHDA, SQIVND (reference sequence). DNA of the CDR3: TGTGCCAGTAGCACTATCGTGTCCTATGGCTACACCTTC. Protein product: CASSTIVSYGYTF.

CDR3 sequence: CASSISRPSGAIGNQPQHF. The CDR3 DNA reads as TGTGCCAGTAGTATATCAAGGCCTAGCGGAGCTATAGGCAATCAGCCCCAGCATTTT. This rearrangement joins TRBV19 to TRBJ1-5; D unclear. The CDR3 runs to 19 residues. Deletions cut 2 bases from V and 2 bases from J, with 22 bases between. In germline, CDR1 is LNHDA, CDR2 SQIVND (reference sequence).

The V gene is TRBV10-3, the J gene TRBJ2-7; 9 nucleotides line up with TRBD1. Germline V gene sequence: CDR1 ENHRY, CDR2 SYGVKD. The CDR3 extends over 13 amino acids. V lost 11 bases, J lost 5 bases, and 10 bases stayed unmatched. CDR3 DNA: TGTGCCGCCCGCCCCGGGACAGGGAACGAGCAGTACTTC. Protein: CAARPGTGNEQYF.

The chain recombines TRBV19 with TRBJ2-1; TRBD2 is a possible D gene (5 bases). V dropped 7 bases and J dropped 8 bases, with 18 bases sitting between them. The CDR3 runs 14 residues. Germline loops: CDR1 LNHDA, CDR2 SQIVND (reference sequence). The CDR3 loop is CASIGGLRGDEQFF. The CDR3 nucleotides are TGTGCCAGTATCGGCGGGCTCCGAGGCGATGAGCAGTTCTTC. The variable domain in full, with the rest retrieved from reference TRBV19 and TRBJ2-1, is DGGITQSPKYLFRKEGQNVTLSCEQNLNHDAMYWYRQDPGQGLRLIYYSQIVNDFQKGDIAEGYSVSREKKESFPLTVTSAQKNPTAFYLCASIGGLRGDEQFFGPGTRLTVL.

This chain uses TRBV28 with TRBJ1-2; D unresolved. Trimming removed 3 bases at V and 1 base at J, with 12 bases between. The CDR3 has 15 residues. Germline V CDR1 and CDR2: MDHEN, SYDVKM. The DNA for the CDR3 is TGTGCCAGCAGTTTGGGTCGAGGGATTAACTATGGCTACACCTTC. This codes for CASSLGRGINYGYTF.